This T cell receptor beta chain was captured in a study of blood T cell repertoires in COVID-19 (dated by TCRdb to the early 2020s). Broadly, across the study: Samples from collaborators originated in the United States, Italy and Spain and spanned both the acute and convalescent phases of COVID-19. The material from the prospective study consisted of cDNA or gDNA derived from T cells, B-cell-depleted T cells, or PBMCs. The dataset comprised deeply sampled blood TCRbeta repertoires from subjects exposed to, actively infected with, or recovered from COVID-19. A freely available public database, intended as a resource for researchers studying the immune response to SARS-CoV-2, is where the repertoires were released. The samples were drawn from the first 160 participants of the ongoing ImmuneRACE study and from 1,200 or so subjects provided by 6 global collaborators. A de-identified subject ID, COVID-19 status, age in years and sex were almost always included in the sample metadata. Where available, HLA class I and class II types were obtained from metadata supplied by the sample provider rather than from assay-based typing. The investigation overall reported the following: The quantity of clinical and demographic metadata differed by source and by participant and was supplied without curation.

Whole blood was collected in K2EDTA tubes by collaborating institutions according to the institutions' own protocols. For TCRbeta analysis, collaborators shipped samples in one of three forms: frozen whole blood, isolated PBMCs, or DNA extracted from either of those sample types. This clone was detected a few times. The antigen it binds to is not known. Within one base of it there is no much larger clone, and no base qualities were kept. TCRbeta CDR3 regions were amplified from genomic DNA by means of the immunoSEQ Assay, a bias-controlled multiplex PCR. The study's processing was this. Nucleated cell counts per sample were estimated from amplification of reference gene primers within the assay. To quantify the absolute abundance of each unique TCRbeta CDR3 rearrangement, sequence reads were collapsed and filtered. Productive Simpson clonality was computed per sample as the square root of Simpson's diversity index over productive rearrangements. Entries here come from immuneACCESS through TCRdb and include only in-frame sequences with V and J called. Some clones fail to appear in such tables; in the studies checked, an unresolved V gene covers under half of the shortfall, and the cause of the remainder is unknown. That table is the source of V, J and clone size, and D and trimming were worked out from the DNA. This sample holds some 70,000 clones; about 91% were observed only once. The ten largest clones add up to less than 9.5% of the sample.

CDR1 and CDR2 are read off the germline V gene as SGHRS and YFSETQ. Reading from cysteine to phenylalanine, the CDR3 counts 16 amino acids. The retained sequence is limited to the CDR3, 48 bases, with the frame set at the first base. Between the V and J ends, shortened by 3 bases and 6 bases respectively, the junction contains 19 bases. Sequencing was performed on peripheral blood. This chain is built from TRBV5-1 and TRBJ1-3; TRBD1 might be the D gene, on 6 matching bases. The TCR comes from a human donor in a cohort sampled during active COVID-19. CDR3 reads: CASSSKIQGGANTIYF. In nucleotides, the sequence is TGCGCCAGCAGCTCAAAGATACAGGGTGGGGCAAACACCATATATTTT.